The 10 T cell receptor beta chains given below trace back to one sample, sequenced in a study of PD-1 blockade in classical Hodgkin lymphoma. All trial patients relapsed after autologous stem cell transplantation. Negative magnetic selection isolated CD4+ T cells from thawed PBMCs. Profiling relied on immunoSEQ multiplex PCR, and the TCRdb table lists in-frame clones only, not all of them. The sample shows some 35,000 clones, 90% of them seen only once. Material: CD4+ T cells from blood, obtained at baseline. Source of these receptors: a human donor with classical Hodgkin lymphoma.

CDR3 protein: CASSPSWGASYEQYF. The CDR3 nucleotides are TGTGCCAGCAGCCCATCCTGGGGAGCGTCCTACGAGCAGTACTTC. The chain recombines TRBV14 with TRBJ2-7, with D perhaps TRBD2 (5 bases). V was trimmed by 4 bases and J by 1 base, leaving 14 bases between them. Looked up from germline, CDR1 is SGHDN and CDR2 is FVKESK. There are 15 residues in the CDR3.

This clone was observed a few times. J is TRBJ1-5 and V is TRBV18; 8 nucleotides align to TRBD1. The CDR3 loop spans 15 amino acids. The V and J ends lost 5 bases and 5 bases, in that order; junction bases with no gene match: 8. Germline V CDR1 and CDR2: KGHSH, LQKENI. The CDR3: CASSTDRGEDQPQHF. The CDR3 DNA is TGTGCCAGCTCAACCGACAGGGGCGAGGATCAGCCCCAGCATTTT.

The gene calls are TRBV30 and TRBJ1-5, with D tentatively TRBD1 (5 bases). Germline CDR1 reads GTSNPN; CDR2 reads SVGIG (reference sequence). The V and J ends lost 0 bases and 4 bases respectively, with 16 bases between them. This CDR3 spans 16 amino acids. The CDR3 coding sequence is TGTGCCTGGAGTGTAAGTGGTAGGGGTTCAAATCAGCCCCAGCATTTT. Translated, it gives CAWSVSGRGSNQPQHF.

The chain uses TRBV6-1 and TRBJ1-5, with 12 bases identical to TRBD1. Losses at the gene ends were 2 bases for V and 9 bases for J; bases not matched to a gene: 14. The CDR3 is 18 amino acids. Germline CDR1 MNHNS, CDR2 SASEGT. Here the CDR3 reads CASSERWGQGAIQGPQHF. CDR3 sequence (DNA): TGTGCCAGCAGTGAACGTTGGGGACAGGGGGCCATCCAGGGGCCCCAGCATTTT.

The gene calls are TRBV6-6 and TRBJ2-1; TRBD1 agrees at 10 bases. This CDR3 has 15 amino acids. The V gene's germline CDR1 is MNHNY and CDR2 SVGAGI (reference sequence). The V and J ends lost 5 bases and 7 bases, in that order; junction bases with no gene match: 8. For the CDR3, the DNA is TGTGCCAGCAGTCCCCGGGACAGGGGTCAGAATGAGCAGTTCTTC. Translating gives CASSPRDRGQNEQFF.

The V gene is TRBV5-4, the J gene TRBJ1-1; a possible D gene is TRBD1 (6 bases). The germline CDR1 and CDR2 sequences are SGHNT and YYREEE (reference sequence). The V end lost 3 bases, the J end lost 0 bases, and 15 bases lay between the germline ends. The CDR3 is made up of 16 amino acids. This CDR3 reads CASSSMKQGLNTEAFF. In DNA, the CDR3 is TGTGCCAGCAGCTCAATGAAACAGGGCCTGAACACTGAAGCTTTCTTT. The variable domain in full, with the rest retrieved from reference TRBV5-4 and TRBJ1-1, is ETGVTQSPTHLIKTRGQQVTLRCSSQSGHNTVSWYQQALGQGPQFIFQYYREEENGRGNFPPRFSGLQFPNYSSELNVNALELDDSALYLCASSSMKQGLNTEAFFGQGTRLTVV.

DNA of the CDR3: TGCGCCAGCACCAACTTGGTGGGACAGCCCCAGCATTTT. Its translation: CASTNLVGQPQHF. This chain uses TRBV10-2 with TRBJ1-5; D gene unclear. Germline CDR1 and CDR2: WSHSY and SAAADI. V was pared by 7 bases and J by 7 bases, with 14 bases between. There are 13 residues in the CDR3.

The rearrangement joins TRBV5-1 to TRBJ1-4; D remains unclear. CDR1 and CDR2 from the germline V gene are SGHRS and YFSETQ. The V end lost 2 bases, the J end lost 3 bases, and 5 bases lay between the germline ends. This CDR3 region has 13 residues. For the CDR3, the DNA is TGCGCCAGCAGCTTTCAGCCTAATGAAAAACTGTTTTTT. Protein product: CASSFQPNEKLFF. The full variable domain, in which reference TRBV5-1 and TRBJ1-4 provide the parts outside the CDR3, is KAGVTQTPRYLIKTRGQQVTLSCSPISGHRSVSWYQQTPGQGLQFLFEYFSETQRNKGNFPGRFSGRQFSNSRSEMNVSTLELGDSALYLCASSFQPNEKLFFGSGTQLSVL.

The chain has TRBV27 and TRBJ1-2; no definite D call. Trimming took off 4 bases at V and 3 bases at J, with 6 bases between the two ends. Germline CDR1 MNHEY, CDR2 SMNVEV (reference sequence). The CDR3 is made up of 12 amino acids. As DNA, the CDR3 is TGTGCCAGCAGTTCGAGCTACTATGGCTACACCTTC. Its protein is CASSSSYYGYTF.

The genes are TRBV5-6 and TRBJ1-5; D perhaps matches TRBD1 (5 bases). The V and J ends lost 1 base and 3 bases respectively, with 11 bases between them. The CDR3 contains 15 residues. Germline CDR1 is SGHDT and CDR2 is YYEEEE. The CDR3 DNA follows: TGTGCCAGCAGCTTGAACAGGCTTTACAATCAGCCCCAGCATTTT. Its translation is CASSLNRLYNQPQHF.